This T cell receptor beta chain is drawn from a study of type 1 and type 2 diabetes patients. The PCR template was genomic DNA. A primer set of 30 forward and 13 reverse primers amplified the CDR3. TCRdb redid the calling of the multiplex PCR reads with MiXCR, one entry per CDR3 protein. The repertoire holds under 300,000 distinct CDR3 sequences, with around 47% as singletons. Study-level points and caveats: Age and gender were not matched between study groups. In type 2 diabetes, highly-expanded CD4+ clones took a median around 4% of reads.

As concerns this clonotype: Its antigen is still unknown.

CDR3 size: 15 residues. J gave up 6 bases and V 4 bases, and 5 bases lay outside the gene matches. Germline lookup yields CDR1 SGHRS and CDR2 YFSETQ. Standard classification criteria confirmed type 1 or type 2 diabetes in all patients. Roughly 10 milliliters of peripheral blood were drawn from each donor. The chain recombines TRBV5-1 with TRBJ2-1; 12 bases align to TRBD2. This clonotype was obtained from a man younger than 30 with type 2 diabetes. The material sequenced was peripheral blood mononuclear cells (PBMCs). CDR3 in amino acids: CASSSTSGGFNEQFF. CDR3 DNA sequence: TGCGCCAGCAGCAGTACTAGCGGGGGGTTCAATGAGCAGTTCTTC.